The TCR beta chain under discussion was sequenced for a study of tumor-infiltrating lymphocytes in localized non-small cell lung cancer. The overall study: The cohort mixed smokers and never-smokers, several histologies, and some post-neoadjuvant-chemotherapy samples. Study outcomes and limitations: Different pieces of the same tissue went to different assays, confounding technical variation with intratumor heterogeneity. T-cell fraction did not differ between immunotypes IM1 and IM2.

V was clipped by 5 bases and J by 3 bases, with 11 bases between them. Germline lookup yields CDR1 MGHRA and CDR2 YSYEKL. The CDR3 length is 15 residues. Points on this clone: The antigen remains undetermined.

Clones were sequenced by immunoSEQ multiplex PCR, and TCRdb holds only the in-frame ones, with some missing. The sample consists of approximately 6,400 clones, less than 85% of them appearing once. Sequenced material: lung tumor tissue. This clonotype originated in a human donor with non-small cell lung cancer. The chain joins TRBV4-1 to TRBJ1-6; D is unclear. The CDR3 DNA reads as TGCGCCAGCAGCGACATCGGAGTCTATAATTCACCCCTCCACTTT. Protein: CASSDIGVYNSPLHF.